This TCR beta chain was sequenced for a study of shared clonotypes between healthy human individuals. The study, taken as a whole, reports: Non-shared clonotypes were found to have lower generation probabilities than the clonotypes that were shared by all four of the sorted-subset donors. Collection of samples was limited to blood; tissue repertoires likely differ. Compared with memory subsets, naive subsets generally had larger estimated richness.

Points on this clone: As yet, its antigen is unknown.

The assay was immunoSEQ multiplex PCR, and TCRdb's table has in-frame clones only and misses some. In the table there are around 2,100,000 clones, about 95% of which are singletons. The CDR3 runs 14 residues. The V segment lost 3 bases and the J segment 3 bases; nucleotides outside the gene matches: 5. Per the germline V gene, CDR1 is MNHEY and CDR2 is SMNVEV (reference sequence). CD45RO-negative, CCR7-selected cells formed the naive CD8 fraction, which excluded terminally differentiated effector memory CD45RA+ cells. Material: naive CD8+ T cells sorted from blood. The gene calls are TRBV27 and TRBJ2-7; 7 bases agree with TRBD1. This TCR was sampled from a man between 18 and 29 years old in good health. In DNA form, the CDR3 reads TGTGCCAGCAGTTTCGGGACAGCTGACTACGAGCAGTACTTC. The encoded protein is CASSFGTADYEQYF.